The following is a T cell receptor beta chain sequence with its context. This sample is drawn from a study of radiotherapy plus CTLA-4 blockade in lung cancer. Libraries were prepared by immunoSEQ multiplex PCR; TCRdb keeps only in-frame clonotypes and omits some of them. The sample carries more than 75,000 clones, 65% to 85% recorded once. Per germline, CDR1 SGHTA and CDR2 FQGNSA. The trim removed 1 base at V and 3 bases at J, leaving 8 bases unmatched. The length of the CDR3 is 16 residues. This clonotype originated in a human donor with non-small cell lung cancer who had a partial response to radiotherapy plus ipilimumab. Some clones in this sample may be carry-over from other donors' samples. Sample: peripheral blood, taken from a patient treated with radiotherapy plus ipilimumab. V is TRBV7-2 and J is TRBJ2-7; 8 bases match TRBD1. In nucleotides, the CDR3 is TGTGCCAGCAGCTTAGATCGGACAGGGTATTTCTACGAGCAGTACTTC. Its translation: CASSLDRTGYFYEQYF.